This T cell receptor (beta chain) was identified in a study of T cell responses to AZD1222 COVID-19 vaccine (dated by TCRdb to 2020 to 2023). For the wider study: TCR sequencing was performed for roughly 250 trial participants, of whom some 200 were given two doses of AZD1222 and around 26 were given two doses of MenACWY control vaccine. Trial participants were enrolled by age into subgroups of 18-55, 56-69 and 70-plus years, and 148, 28 and 57 TCR-sequenced participants, respectively, were included in these subgroups. What the study reported, not specific to this receptor: In the small 56-69-year group, the increase in depth fell short of significance, most likely because of low power. Participants were mostly white British, with more females than males. The authors suggested clonal diversity may have been underestimated. Conclusions about previously exposed vaccinees are limited because only six or seven AZD1222 recipients were SARS-CoV-2 seropositive at baseline. Because no samples from the day 14 peak response were available, repertoires could be characterized only after the peak T cell response. Vaccine-associated CD4 TCRs spanned the whole spike protein, with dominant responses in regions 160-218 and 743-854. Epitopes outside the regions mutated in the B.1.351 and B.1.1.7 variants were reportedly recognized by nearly half of the unique spike-specific TCRs. After two AZD1222 doses, both the breadth and the depth of spike-specific TCRs were significantly higher than at day 0 and than in MenACWY recipients.

The sample's time point label is to be understood as: baseline before first vaccination. The meaning of the sample's treatment or condition label: meningococcal conjugate vaccine given as trial control. Vaccinee samples came from UK trials COV001 and COV002, including a single-blind randomized controlled phase 2/3 trial of AZD1222 (ChAdOx1 nCoV-19) in healthy adults. For TCRbeta chain sequencing, PBMC samples were collected from trial participants at day 0 and at day 28 after the second dose. V trim: 6 bases; J trim: 6 bases; unmatched bases: 12. Sequences MDHEN (CDR1) and SYDVKM (CDR2) are obtained from the germline V gene. The CDR3, cysteine through phenylalanine, is 16 amino acids long. The kept DNA is CDR3 alone, 48 bases in frame from the first base. About this clone itself: Its binding antigen is unknown. No base quality information exists; no much larger clone differs at one position.

The CDR3 regions of human TCRbeta chains were analyzed by immunosequencing. Per the authors' processing: Repertoire TCRs were checked for matches against a reference library of SARS-CoV-2-specific TCRs that had been generated using the MIRA antigen-specificity platform. Breadth meant the fraction of unique TCRs that were SARS-CoV-2-associated, whereas depth meant the fraction of total T cells that were SARS-CoV-2-associated. Each spike-specific TCR was assigned to its reactive spike region and to a CD4 or CD8 class using the MIRA data. Log10-transformed breadth and depth values were compared by one-way ANOVA with Sidak's multiple comparisons tests. Drawn from immuneACCESS, this table holds only the in-frame rearrangements with V and J called that TCRdb kept. Clones are partly lost; checked studies trace under half to an unresolved V gene and leave the rest unexplained. The V and J calls and the clone size are those of that table, but D and trimming were determined from the DNA. This sample is represented by about 150,000 clones; approximately 90% of them were singletons. The ten largest clones take up about 3.2% of the sample.

This sample comprised peripheral blood, obtained on day 0 of MenACWY control vaccination. This receptor chain uses TRBV28 and TRBJ1-5, and 9 junctional nucleotides match TRBD1. This TCR was recovered from an adult in good health. The DNA sequence is as follows: TGTGCCAGCAGCCCGGCCCGGGGACAGGGAAGTCAGCCCCAGCATTTT. Translated, it reads CASSPARGQGSQPQHF.